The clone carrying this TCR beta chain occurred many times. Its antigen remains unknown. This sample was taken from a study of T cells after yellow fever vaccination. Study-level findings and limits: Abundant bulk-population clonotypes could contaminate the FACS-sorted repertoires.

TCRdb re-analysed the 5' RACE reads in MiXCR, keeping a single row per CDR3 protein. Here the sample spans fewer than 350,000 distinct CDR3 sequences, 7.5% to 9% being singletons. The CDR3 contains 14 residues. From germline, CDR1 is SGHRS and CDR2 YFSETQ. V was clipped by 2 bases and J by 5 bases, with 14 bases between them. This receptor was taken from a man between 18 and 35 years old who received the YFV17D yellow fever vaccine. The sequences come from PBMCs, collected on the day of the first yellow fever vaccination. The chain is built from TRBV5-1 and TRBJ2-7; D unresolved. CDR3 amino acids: CASSLGMGGHEQYV. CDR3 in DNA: TGCGCCAGCAGCTTAGGAATGGGTGGCCACGAGCAGTACGTC.